Below, 14 T cell receptor beta chains from the same sample are listed, as sequenced in a study of control samples from healthy donors and cancer patients (dated by TCRdb to 2018 to 2021). Library creation used the immunoSEQ multiplex PCR assay. TCRdb re-hosts the immuneACCESS table, in-frame sequences only. Its copies lack some clones; in the studies checked, an unresolved V gene accounts for under half of them, and the cause for the rest is not known. The sample table holds approximately 94,000 clones, of which 90% to 95% were seen once. In total, the top ten clones hold around 0.92% of the sample. Sequencing was performed on blood. The receptors were sampled from a woman aged 25-40 years in good health.

This chain uses TRBV5-1 with TRBJ1-2; weak D call: TRBD1 (6 bases). CDR3 length: 15 amino acids. Trimming took off 3 bases at V and 8 bases at J, with 20 bases between the two ends. Germline-derived CDR1 and CDR2 are SGHRS and YFSETQ. The CDR3 here is CASSWGRGEEAGYTF. CDR3 bases: TGCGCCAGCAGCTGGGGCAGGGGCGAGGAGGCGGGCTACACCTTC.

The J gene is TRBJ2-5, the V gene TRBV10-3; TRBD2 matches at 14 bases. Germline V gives CDR1 ENHRY, CDR2 SYGVKD. The CDR3 contains 13 residues. CDR3 sequence: CGAGTSGGGTQYF. The DNA of the CDR3 is TGTGGAGCCGGGACTAGCGGGGGCGGGACCCAGTACTTC.

The rearrangement links TRBV6-5 to TRBJ2-5; D call uncertain. CDR3 length: 12 amino acids. Germline V gives CDR1 MNHEY, CDR2 SVGAGI. The V and J ends lost 0 bases and 5 bases respectively, with 4 bases between them. This CDR3 is CASSYSHETQYF. The CDR3 nucleotides are TGTGCCAGCAGTTACTCGCACGAGACCCAGTACTTC.

V usage is TRBV5-6 and J usage is TRBJ1-1, with D possibly TRBD1 on 5 matching bases. The germline gives CDR1 SGHDT, CDR2 YYEEEE. V was clipped by 1 base and J by 6 bases, with 7 bases between them. The length of the CDR3 is 12 residues. Written as DNA, the CDR3 is TGTGCCAGCAGCTTGAGGGGCGCTGAAGCTTTCTTT. As protein: CASSLRGAEAFF.

This clone has only a few counts. CDR3 nucleotide sequence: TGTGCCACCAGTGACTTAGGGGCCACTGAAGCTTTCTTT. This codes for CATSDLGATEAFF. The rearrangement joins TRBV24-1 to TRBJ1-1; D is possibly TRBD1 (5 bases). The V end was cut by 4 bases, the J end by 4 bases, with 9 bases between. Germline CDR1 reads KGHDR; CDR2 reads SFDVKD. The CDR3 totals 13 residues.

This sequence joins TRBV28 and TRBJ1-4, with D tentatively TRBD1 (5 bases). The CDR3 has 15 amino acids. CDR1 and CDR2 (germline): MDHEN, SYDVKM. V was shortened by 6 bases and J by 0 bases, with 11 bases between the two germline ends. CDR3 nucleotide sequence: TGTGCCAGCAGGCCCCCGGGGGCAACTAATGAAAAACTGTTTTTT. Its translation: CASRPPGATNEKLFF. The variable domain in full, with the rest retrieved from reference TRBV28 and TRBJ1-4, is DVKVTQSSRYLVKRTGEKVFLECVQDMDHENMFWYRQDPGLGLRLIYFSYDVKMKEKGDIPEGYSVSREKKERFSLILESASTNQTSMYLCASRPPGATNEKLFFGSGTQLSVL.

The J gene is TRBJ2-2, the V gene TRBV9; TRBD1 aligns across 8 bases. With 4 bases clipped from V and 5 bases from J, the junction kept 7 bases outside the gene matches. Per the germline V gene, CDR1 is SGDLS and CDR2 is YYNGEE. This CDR3 region has 15 residues. CDR3 sequence reads: CASSRRTGQTGELFF. CDR3 DNA sequence: TGTGCCAGCAGCAGAAGGACAGGGCAAACCGGGGAGCTGTTTTTT.

The chain uses TRBV24-1 and TRBJ1-2; tentatively, D is TRBD1 (5 bases). From germline, CDR1 is KGHDR and CDR2 SFDVKD. V lost 1 base and J lost 1, with 9 bases in between. This CDR3 spans 15 amino acids. The DNA of the CDR3 is TGTGCCACCAGTGATTTAGCAGGGAGTAACTATGGCTACACCTTC. It yields the protein CATSDLAGSNYGYTF.

This chain joins TRBV7-3 and TRBJ2-2, with 10 bases identical to TRBD2. The V gene end was trimmed by 5 bases and the J gene end by 7 bases; junction bases not matched to a gene: 10. The CDR3 runs to 16 residues. Per germline, CDR1 SGHTA and CDR2 FQGTGA. This CDR3 is CASSTSSGGRNGELFF. The CDR3 nucleotides are TGTGCCAGCAGCACCTCTAGCGGGGGTCGCAACGGGGAGCTGTTTTTT.

V is TRBV30 and J is TRBJ2-5; D remains unclear. CDR3 length: 14 residues. In germline, CDR1 is GTSNPN, CDR2 SVGIG (reference sequence). V was shortened by 1 base and J by 5 bases, with 14 bases between the two germline ends. The CDR3 coding sequence is TGTGCCTGGAGTGATCTTCATCCTCCGGAGACCCAGTACTTC. Protein: CAWSDLHPPETQYF.

V gene TRBV18 combines with J gene TRBJ2-7; 7 bases are shared with TRBD2. Germline CDR1 is KGHSH and CDR2 is LQKENI. Germline trimming cut 6 bases from V and 5 bases from J; bases unmatched to any gene: 7. This CDR3 comprises 13 residues. CDR3 region: CASSDQGGDEQYF. The DNA of the CDR3 is TGTGCCAGCTCCGACCAGGGAGGGGACGAGCAGTACTTC.

This sequence joins TRBV30 and TRBJ1-6; tentative D call: TRBD1 (5 bases). This CDR3 spans 13 amino acids. CDR1 GTSNPN and CDR2 SVGIG come from the germline V gene (reference sequence). V lost 3 bases, J lost 9 bases, and 12 bases lay in between. The CDR3 loop is CAWRQGDGSPLHF. The CDR3 region has the DNA TGTGCCTGGAGGCAAGGGGACGGTTCACCCCTCCACTTT. Looking up the rest from reference TRBV30 and TRBJ1-6 gives the full variable domain: SQTIHQWPATLVQPVGSPLSLECTVEGTSNPNLYWYRQAAGRGLQLLFYSVGIGQISSEVPQNLSASRPQDRQFILSSKKLLLSDSGFYLCAWRQGDGSPLHFGNGTRLTVT.

The V and J genes are TRBV27 and TRBJ2-1, with TRBD2 matching over 13 bases. The CDR3 is 17 residues long. CDR1 and CDR2 (germline): MNHEY, SMNVEV (reference sequence). J gave up 6 bases and V 0 bases, and 5 bases lay outside the gene matches. The CDR3 nucleotides are TGTGCCAGCAGTTTATCCTTTGGGACTAGCGGGACCAATGAGCAGTTCTTC. Its protein product is CASSLSFGTSGTNEQFF.

V usage is TRBV5-1 and J usage is TRBJ2-1, with TRBD2 matching 12 bases. Unmatched junction bases numbered 11, after V lost 4 bases and J lost 6 bases. From germline, CDR1 is SGHRS and CDR2 YFSETQ. The CDR3 spans 17 residues. CDR3 DNA sequence: TGCGCCAGCAGCACTTTGATCTCTAGCGGGAGGGGCAATGAGCAGTTCTTC. It specifies CASSTLISSGRGNEQFF.